A selection of T cell receptor beta chains follows, all from one sample in a study of T cell responses to AZD1222 COVID-19 vaccine. Assay used: immunoSEQ multiplex PCR; TCRdb lists only in-frame clones, some missing. This table has about 120,000 clones, just under 90% appearing once. The sample was peripheral blood, taken on day 0 of AZD1222 vaccination. The receptors were gathered from an adult in good health. Each CDR3 is given with its conserved first and last residue. Fields, in order: D gene, J gene, clone size, V gene, CDR3 protein, CDR3 DNA. D genes are given only for firm matches. The listing skips clone size in some rows; elsewhere it reads once, few, many or a size class.

d_call: NA
j_call: TRBJ1-1
clone_size: NA
v_call: TRBV6-6
cdr3_aa: CASSEAFF
cdr3_nt: TGTGCCAGCAGTGAAGCTTTCTTT

d_call: NA
j_call: TRBJ1-1
clone_size: NA
v_call: TRBV23-1
cdr3_aa: CASTGGEAFF
cdr3_nt: TGCGCCAGCACCGGGGGTGAAGCTTTCTTT

d_call: NA
j_call: TRBJ2-4
clone_size: once
v_call: TRBV24-1
cdr3_aa: CATSDTGVGNIQYF
cdr3_nt: TGTGCCACCAGTGACACCGGGGTGGGAAACATTCAGTACTTC

d_call: TRBD1
j_call: TRBJ1-1
clone_size: NA
v_call: TRBV6-5
cdr3_aa: CASTLDRVKTEAFF
cdr3_nt: TGTGCCAGCACCCTAGACAGGGTTAAGACTGAAGCTTTCTTT

d_call: NA
j_call: TRBJ2-7
clone_size: NA
v_call: TRBV5-1
cdr3_aa: CASSLMGEYEQYF
cdr3_nt: TGCGCCAGCAGCTTAATGGGGGAGTACGAGCAGTACTTC

d_call: NA
j_call: TRBJ1-4
clone_size: NA
v_call: TRBV7-9
cdr3_aa: CASSLNQGTRLFF
cdr3_nt: TGTGCCAGCAGCTTAAATCAAGGGACTAGACTGTTTTTT

d_call: NA
j_call: TRBJ2-2
clone_size: NA
v_call: TRBV20-1
cdr3_aa: CSASLWTGELFF
cdr3_nt: TGCAGTGCTAGTTTGTGGACCGGGGAGCTGTTTTTT

d_call: NA
j_call: TRBJ1-1
clone_size: NA
v_call: TRBV29-1
cdr3_aa: CSGRRNTEAFF
cdr3_nt: TGCAGCGGGAGGAGGAACACTGAAGCTTTCTTT

d_call: NA
j_call: TRBJ1-5
clone_size: NA
v_call: TRBV30
cdr3_aa: CAWSGLTGSVNQPQHF
cdr3_nt: TGTGCCTGGAGTGGGTTGACGGGCTCGGTCAATCAGCCCCAGCATTTT

d_call: NA
j_call: TRBJ2-7
clone_size: NA
v_call: TRBV3-1/TRBV3-2
cdr3_aa: CASSPGEGPFSEQYF
cdr3_nt: TGTGCCAGCAGCCCCGGAGAGGGCCCATTTTCAGAGCAGTACTTC

d_call: TRBD2
j_call: TRBJ2-4
clone_size: NA
v_call: TRBV5-1
cdr3_aa: CASSLAGGLNIQYF
cdr3_nt: TGCGCCAGCAGCTTGGCCGGGGGGTTGAACATTCAGTACTTC

d_call: TRBD1
j_call: TRBJ2-4
clone_size: NA
v_call: TRBV11-2
cdr3_aa: CASSSSLDRGAKNIQYF
cdr3_nt: TGTGCCAGCAGCTCCTCTCTAGACAGGGGAGCCAAAAACATTCAGTACTTC

d_call: TRBD1
j_call: TRBJ1-1
clone_size: NA
v_call: TRBV5-4
cdr3_aa: CASSVGRDRGTEAFF
cdr3_nt: TGTGCCAGCAGCGTAGGCCGGGACAGGGGGACTGAAGCTTTCTTT

d_call: TRBD2
j_call: TRBJ2-5
clone_size: NA
v_call: TRBV5-1
cdr3_aa: CASSRWTSGKETQYF
cdr3_nt: TGCGCCAGCAGCCGCTGGACTAGCGGCAAAGAGACCCAGTACTTC